Listed here are 13 T cell receptor beta chains from one sample, sequenced in a study of blood T cell repertoires in COVID-19. The assay was immunoSEQ multiplex PCR, and TCRdb's table has in-frame clones only and misses some. The data hold 300,000 to 400,000 clones, with approximately 88% observed a single time. The material sequenced was peripheral blood. These TCRs come from a man aged 25 to 40 with COVID-19, enrolled during active disease.

The sample holds one count of this clone. This chain links TRBV4-1 with TRBJ2-3; the match to TRBD2 covers 7 bases. V lost 2 bases and J lost 1; bases outside the gene matches: 3. This CDR3 contains 15 residues. Germline values: CDR1 MGHRA, CDR2 YSYEKL. CDR3 bases: TGCGCCAGCAGCCAAATCCTAGCGGGCACAGATACGCAGTATTTT. It yields the protein CASSQILAGTDTQYF.

The chain recombines TRBV10-3 with TRBJ1-5; maybe TRBD1 (6 bases). Germline values: CDR1 ENHRY, CDR2 SYGVKD. CDR3 length: 15 residues. Trimming shortened V by 4 bases and J by 1 base, and 11 bases separated the two germline ends. The CDR3 DNA follows: TGTGCCATCAGTGCCAGGGGCCCCAGCAATCAGCCCCAGCATTTT. It is translated as CAISARGPSNQPQHF.

The chain is built from TRBV11-1 and TRBJ1-1; possibly TRBD1 for D (5 bases). V was pared by 5 bases and J by 4 bases, with 17 bases between. The CDR3 extends over 15 amino acids. Germline V lookup: CDR1 SGHAT, CDR2 FQDESV (reference sequence). CDR3 coding DNA: TGTGCCAGCAGCCCTCAAATGGGTGGGGCCACTGAAGCTTTCTTT. Its protein is CASSPQMGGATEAFF.

This chain joins TRBV5-8 and TRBJ2-1; 9 nucleotides line up with TRBD1. The germline V gene has CDR1 SGHTS and CDR2 YDEGEE. This CDR3 is built from 15 residues. V lost 2 bases and J lost 9; bases outside the gene matches: 9. The CDR3 DNA sequence: TGTGCCAGCAGCTTTAATGACAGGGGGTTGGGTGAGCAGTTCTTC. Translating gives CASSFNDRGLGEQFF.

The CDR3 bases are TGTGCCAGCAGTGCATTTGGACAGGGCGGGGTGGGAAACATTCAGTACTTC. It translates to CASSAFGQGGVGNIQYF. The rearrangement uses TRBV25-1 and TRBJ2-4; the match to TRBD1 covers 8 bases. Germline values: CDR1 MGHDK, CDR2 SYGVNS. This CDR3 has 17 residues. J lost 6 bases, V lost 4 bases, and 14 bases had no gene match.

The V and J genes are TRBV21-1 and TRBJ1-5; TRBD1, as called in the table, went unchecked against the DNA. TRBV21-1 is a listed pseudogene. The CDR3 spans 17 residues. The CDR3 is CASSKLEGQGGNQPQHF. CDR3 DNA: TGTGCCAGCAGCAAACTCGAGGGGCAGGGGGGCAATCAGCCCCAGCATTTT.

The chain has TRBV5-1 and TRBJ2-7, with D hard to call. Germline CDR1 reads SGHRS; CDR2 reads YFSETQ. The CDR3 contains 15 residues. Trimming removed 0 bases from V and 0 bases from J, with 10 bases in between. The CDR3 DNA reads as TGCGCCAGCAGCTTGGACTACCTAAGCTCCTACGAGCAGTACTTC. Residues: CASSLDYLSSYEQYF.

This chain uses TRBV18 with TRBJ1-2, with D perhaps matching TRBD1 (6 bases). Looked up from germline, CDR1 is KGHSH and CDR2 is LQKENI. Trimming cost V 6 bases and J 4 bases, with 15 bases left between them. The CDR3 is made up of 14 amino acids. The CDR3 nucleotides are TGTGCCAGCTCTCCTGCGACAGGCCCCTATGGCTACACCTTC. It specifies CASSPATGPYGYTF.

The chain uses TRBV18 and TRBJ1-2; possible D gene TRBD1, 6 bases. Trimming shortened V by 2 bases and J by 8 bases, and 15 bases separated the two germline ends. Germline loops: CDR1 KGHSH, CDR2 LQKENI. CDR3 length equals 14 residues. CDR3 residues: CASSPGGQGEGYTF. The DNA of the CDR3 is TGTGCCAGCTCACCAGGGGGCCAGGGTGAAGGCTACACCTTC. Based on the CDR3 plus reference TRBV18 and TRBJ1-2, the full variable domain is NAGVMQNPRHLVRRRGQEARLRCSPMKGHSHVYWYRQLPEEGLKFMVYLQKENIIDESGMPKERFSAEFPKEGPSILRIQQVVRGDSAAYFCASSPGGQGEGYTFGSGTRLTVV.

The V gene is TRBV27, the J gene TRBJ2-1, with 7 bases lining up with TRBD2. V shed 4 bases, J shed 3 bases, and the junction held 12 bases outside the gene matches. Germline assignment: CDR1 MNHEY and CDR2 SMNVEV (reference sequence). This CDR3 has 17 amino acids. The chain's CDR3 is CASSSASGGAHYNEQFF. CDR3 in DNA: TGTGCCAGCAGTTCGGCCTCGGGGGGAGCCCACTACAATGAGCAGTTCTTC.

The V gene is TRBV15, the J gene TRBJ1-1; 10 nucleotides match TRBD1. V dropped 11 bases and J dropped 3; count of bases not matched to a gene: 9. Germline lookup yields CDR1 LNHNV and CDR2 YYDKDF (reference sequence). The length of the CDR3 is 14 residues. CDR3 sequence: CAVETTGGYTEAFF. For the CDR3, the DNA is TGTGCCGTCGAAACGACAGGGGGCTACACTGAAGCTTTCTTT.

The DNA of the CDR3 is TGTGCCAGTAGATCGACAGGGGGCAGATCCGACGAGCAGTACTTC. Amino acids: CASRSTGGRSDEQYF. This chain joins TRBV19 and TRBJ2-7, with TRBD1 identical over 10 bases. The CDR3 length is 15 residues. Trimming at V came to 6 bases and at J to 5 bases, leaving 10 bases not matched to a gene. Looked up from germline, CDR1 is LNHDA and CDR2 is SQIVND (reference sequence).

This chain joins TRBV15 and TRBJ1-5; TRBD1 might be the D (5 bases). Germline assignment: CDR1 LNHNV and CDR2 YYDKDF (reference sequence). V was shortened by 0 bases and J by 1 base, with 13 bases between the two germline ends. The CDR3 covers 17 residues. The CDR3: CATSRDSGGWSNQPQHF. The CDR3 DNA reads TGTGCCACCAGCAGAGATTCGGGGGGATGGAGCAATCAGCCCCAGCATTTT.